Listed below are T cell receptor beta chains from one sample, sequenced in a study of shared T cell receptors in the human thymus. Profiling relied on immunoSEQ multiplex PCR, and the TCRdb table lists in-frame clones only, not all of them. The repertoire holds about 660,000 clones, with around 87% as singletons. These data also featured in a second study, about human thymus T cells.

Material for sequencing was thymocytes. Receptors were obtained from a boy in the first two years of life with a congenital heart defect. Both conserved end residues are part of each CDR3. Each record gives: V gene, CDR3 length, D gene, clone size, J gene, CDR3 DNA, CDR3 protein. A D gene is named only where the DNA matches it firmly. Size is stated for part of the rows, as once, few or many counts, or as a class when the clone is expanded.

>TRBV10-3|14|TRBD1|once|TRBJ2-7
TGTGCCATCAGTGAGAACAGGGGGCGTTACGAGCAGTACTTC
CAISENRGRYEQYF
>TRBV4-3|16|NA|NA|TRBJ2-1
TGCGCCAGCAGCCAAGATTGGGGAGGAGCTTACAATGAGCAGTTCTTC
CASSQDWGGAYNEQFF
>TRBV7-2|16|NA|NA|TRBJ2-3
TGTGCCAGCAGCTTATGGACTCCATCACGCACAGATACGCAGTATTTT
CASSLWTPSRTDTQYF
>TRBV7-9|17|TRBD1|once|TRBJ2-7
TGTGCCAGCAGCCCATCCCCGGGACAGGGTCGAGTGGACGAGCAGTACTTC
CASSPSPGQGRVDEQYF
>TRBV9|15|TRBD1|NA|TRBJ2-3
TGTGCCAGCAGCTCGACTGACAGGGACACAGATACGCAGTATTTT
CASSSTDRDTDTQYF
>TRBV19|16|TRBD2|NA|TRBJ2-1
TGTGCCAGTAGTATGCGGGAGGTAGTAGGGTACAATGAGCAGTTCTTC
CASSMREVVGYNEQFF
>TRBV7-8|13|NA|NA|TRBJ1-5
TGTGCCAGTCAATCACAGGGTCGTCAGCCCCAGCATTTT
CASQSQGRQPQHF
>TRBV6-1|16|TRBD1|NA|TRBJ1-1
TGTGCCAGCAGTGAATGGGGGACAGGGGAGGGGGTGGAAGCTTTCTTT
CASSEWGTGEGVEAFF
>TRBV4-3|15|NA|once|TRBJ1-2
TGCGCCAGCAGCCAAGTCGGGGGGCTAAACTATGGCTACACCTTC
CASSQVGGLNYGYTF
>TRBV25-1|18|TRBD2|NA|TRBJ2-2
TGTGCCAGCAGTACGCCCGGGACTAGCGAATCGAACACCGGGGAGCTGTTTTTT
CASSTPGTSESNTGELFF
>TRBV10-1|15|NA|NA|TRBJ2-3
TGCGCCAGCTATTTGAGGGATGATGGGTTCGGTACGCAGTATTTT
CASYLRDDGFGTQYF
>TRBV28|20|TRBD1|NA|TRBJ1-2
TGTGCCAGCAGTCGACCCCCGACGGGACAGGGAGGGTATGCTAACTATGGCTACACCTTC
CASSRPPTGQGGYANYGYTF
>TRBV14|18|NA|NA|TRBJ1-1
TGTGCCAGCAGCCAAGGCGAAAACAGGACAGAAGACGACACTGAAGCTTTCTTT
CASSQGENRTEDDTEAFF
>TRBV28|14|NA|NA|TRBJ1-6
TGTGCCAGCAGTTTCCGGCCGGGGGATTCACCCCTCCACTTT
CASSFRPGDSPLHF
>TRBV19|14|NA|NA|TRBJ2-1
TGTGCCAGTAGTTATGGCGGGATCTACAATGAGCAGTTCTTC
CASSYGGIYNEQFF
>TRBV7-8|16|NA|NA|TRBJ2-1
TGTGCCAGCAGCTTGGGCGGGCCCTTCCCCTACAATGAGCAGTTCTTC
CASSLGGPFPYNEQFF
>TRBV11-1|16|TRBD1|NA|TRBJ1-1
TGTGCCAGCAGCCCCTCCCCCGACAGGGGAGACACTGAAGCTTTCTTT
CASSPSPDRGDTEAFF
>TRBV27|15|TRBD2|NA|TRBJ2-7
TGTGCCAGCAGTCTACGGACTAGCGGAAAATACGAGCAGTACTTC
CASSLRTSGKYEQYF
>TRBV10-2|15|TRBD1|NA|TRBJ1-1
TGCGCCAGCAGGGGGGAAGCGGGGACAGGCAATGAAGCTTTCTTT
CASRGEAGTGNEAFF
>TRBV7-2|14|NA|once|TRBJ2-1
TGTGCCAGCAGCGCCGACAGGGAGGAAAGTGAGCAGTTCTTC
CASSADREESEQFF
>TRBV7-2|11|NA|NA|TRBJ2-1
TGTGCCAGCAGCCCCTCCAATGAGCAGTTCTTC
CASSPSNEQFF
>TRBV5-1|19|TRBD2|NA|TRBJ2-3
TGCGCCAGCAGCCCGGGACTAGACTCCAGAGTTGCTGCGGCAGATACGCAGTATTTT
CASSPGLDSRVAAADTQYF
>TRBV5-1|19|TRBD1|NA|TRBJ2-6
TGCGCCAGCAGCTTGAATCCGGGACAGGGGGCGTCTGGGGCCAACGTCCTGACTTTC
CASSLNPGQGASGANVLTF
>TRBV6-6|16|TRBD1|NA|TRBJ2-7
TGTGCCAGCAGTTACTCGCCGGGACAGGGGTTCTACGAGCAGTACTTC
CASSYSPGQGFYEQYF
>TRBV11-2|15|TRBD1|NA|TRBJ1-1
TGTGCCAGCAGCGACAGGGGGCGGTCTGTTACTGAAGCTTTCTTT
CASSDRGRSVTEAFF
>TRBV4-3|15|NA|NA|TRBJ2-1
TGCGCCAGCAGCCAGAGGGGGTCCACGGCACATGAGCAGTTCTTC
CASSQRGSTAHEQFF
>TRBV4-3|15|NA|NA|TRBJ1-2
TGCGCCAGCAGCCAAGATCAGGGGTTTGCCTATGGCTACACCTTC
CASSQDQGFAYGYTF
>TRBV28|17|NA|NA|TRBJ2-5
TGTGCCATAACCAGGGGGGCAGGTTTTCCGTACCAAGAGACCCAGTACTTC
CAITRGAGFPYQETQYF
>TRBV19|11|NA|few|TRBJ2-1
TGTGCCAGTACCAGCAGGAATGAGCAGTTCTTC
CASTSRNEQFF
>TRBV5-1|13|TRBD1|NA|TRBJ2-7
TGCGCCAGCAGCCGGGACAGGTCCTACGAGCAGTACTTC
CASSRDRSYEQYF
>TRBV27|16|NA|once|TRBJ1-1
TGTGCCAGCAGTTTAAAACATGCATTCTCGAACACTGAAGCTTTCTTT
CASSLKHAFSNTEAFF
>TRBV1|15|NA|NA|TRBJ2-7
TGCACCAGCAGCCAAGTAGCGGGGGGTCCCTACGAGCAGTACTTC
CTSSQVAGGPYEQYF
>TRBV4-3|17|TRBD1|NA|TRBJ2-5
TGCGCCAGCAGCCTCCGCCTTAGGGGACAGGGTGGAGAGACCCAGTACTTC
CASSLRLRGQGGETQYF
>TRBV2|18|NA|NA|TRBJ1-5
TGTGCCAGTAACCCACGGGTCGGCGTGGAAGGAGGCAATCAGCCCCAGCATTTT
CASNPRVGVEGGNQPQHF
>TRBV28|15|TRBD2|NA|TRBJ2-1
TGTGCCAGCAGTTTACCTAGCGGGGGTTACAATGAGCAGTTCTTC
CASSLPSGGYNEQFF
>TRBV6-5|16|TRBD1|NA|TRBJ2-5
TGTGCCAGCAGTTACTCTCGGTCAGGGGGCGCGGAGACCCAGTACTTC
CASSYSRSGGAETQYF
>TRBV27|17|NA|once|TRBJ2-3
TGTGCCAGCAGTTTATCGAATTACCGTACTAGCACAGATACGCAGTATTTT
CASSLSNYRTSTDTQYF
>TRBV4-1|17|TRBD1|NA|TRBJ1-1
TGCGCCAGCAGCCAAGATTGGGACAGCTCGTTGAACACTGAAGCTTTCTTT
CASSQDWDSSLNTEAFF
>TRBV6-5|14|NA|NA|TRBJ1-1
TGTGCCAGCAGTTCGACAGTTCGCGGCACTGAAGCTTTCTTT
CASSSTVRGTEAFF
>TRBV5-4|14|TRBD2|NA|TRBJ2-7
TGTGCCAGCAGCTTAACGACTAGCAGTGGGGAGCAGTACTTC
CASSLTTSSGEQYF
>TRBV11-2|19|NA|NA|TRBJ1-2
TGTGCCAGCAGCTTAGACCCTACCCCCGTCGGGACATCGCCACTAGTCTGCACCTTC
CASSLDPTPVGTSPLVCTF
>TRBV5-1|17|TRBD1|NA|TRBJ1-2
TGCGCCAGCAGCTTGCCCCGGGACAGGGCGGATGGGTATGGCTACACCTTC
CASSLPRDRADGYGYTF
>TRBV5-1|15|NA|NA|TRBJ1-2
TGCGCCACCGTGTCTGGGCCGTCGAGTAACTATGGCTACACCTTC
CATVSGPSSNYGYTF
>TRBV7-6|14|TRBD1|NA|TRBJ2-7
TGTGCCAGCAGCTTCGGACAGGGGGAGTACGAGCAGTACTTC
CASSFGQGEYEQYF